Here is one T cell receptor beta chain with its context. Its antigen is unknown. Data came from immunoSEQ multiplex PCR; TCRdb stores just in-frame clones and leaves some out. The sample records roughly 30,000 clones, around 87% being singletons. This specimen comes from a study of OX40 agonist ivuxolimab in advanced cancers. Study summary: There were three patients with partial responses, one having hepatocellular carcinoma and two cutaneous melanoma. The study's findings and limits: Compared with CD4+, CD8+ T cells on average had more expanded clones.

From germline, CDR1 is SQVTM and CDR2 ANQGSEA. V dropped 4 bases and J dropped 3 bases, with 7 bases sitting between them. This CDR3 contains 11 residues. The clonotype comes from an adult with an advanced solid tumor such as melanoma, head and neck, liver or kidney cancer. The chain recombines TRBV29-1 with TRBJ2-7, with D unresolved. Sequenced material: CD4+ or CD8+ T cells sorted from blood, taken in a trial of the OX40 agonist ivuxolimab. The CDR3 spells CSVGGGYEQYF. The CDR3 region has the DNA TGCAGCGTTGGAGGCGGCTACGAGCAGTACTTC.